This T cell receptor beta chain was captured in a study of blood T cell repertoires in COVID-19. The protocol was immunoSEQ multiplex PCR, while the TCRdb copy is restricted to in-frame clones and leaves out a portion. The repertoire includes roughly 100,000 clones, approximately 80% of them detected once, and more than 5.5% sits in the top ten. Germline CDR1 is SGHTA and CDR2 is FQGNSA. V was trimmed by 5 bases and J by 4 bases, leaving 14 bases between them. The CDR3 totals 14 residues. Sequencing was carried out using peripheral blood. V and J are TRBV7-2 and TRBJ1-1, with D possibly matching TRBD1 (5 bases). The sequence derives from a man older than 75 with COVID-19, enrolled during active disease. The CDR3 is CASSPFRVGTEAFF. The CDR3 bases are TGTGCCAGCAGCCCGTTCAGGGTGGGCACTGAAGCTTTCTTT.